This T cell receptor (beta chain) derives from a study of metastatic and nonmetastatic thyroid tumors. This clone was detected only a few times. Per germline, CDR1 MDHEN and CDR2 SYDVKM. The CDR3 has 12 residues. Trimming took 8 bases from V and 6 from J, leaving 11 bases between them. TCRdb reanalyzed the PCR reads with MiXCR. The sample lists 10,000 to 15,000 clones; under 30% were seen once. Patients had received no treatment of any kind before thyroid surgery. The V call is TRBV28, the J call TRBJ2-1; no reliable D call. This receptor was identified in a female donor with papillary thyroid cancer or a benign thyroid nodule (not recorded which). Some clones in this sample may be carry-over from other donors' samples. Sequenced sample: tumor tissue. CDR3 in DNA: TGTGCCAGCTCGGTGTCGGGCAATGAGCAGTTCTTC. Its protein product is CASSVSGNEQFF. Variable domain in full (rest from reference TRBV28 and TRBJ2-1): DVKVTQSSRYLVKRTGEKVFLECVQDMDHENMFWYRQDPGLGLRLIYFSYDVKMKEKGDIPEGYSVSREKKERFSLILESASTNQTSMYLCASSVSGNEQFFGPGTRLTVL.